What follows are 25 T cell receptor beta chains derived from one specimen sequenced in a study of blood T cell repertoires in COVID-19. The data were produced by immunoSEQ multiplex PCR, yet TCRdb's version contains in-frame clones alone and is incomplete. The repertoire holds about 300,000 clones, with around 90% as singletons. The sequencing input was PBMCs or T cells enriched from blood (not recorded which). The receptors derive from a man between 60 and 70 years old who had recovered from COVID-19.

This CDR3 is CASSTSDTQYF. CDR3 coding DNA: TGTGCCAGCAGCACTTCAGATACGCAGTATTTT. The chain carries TRBV7-2 and TRBJ2-3; no definite D call. The CDR3 length is 11 residues. CDR1 is SGHTA, CDR2 FQGNSA, per germline. V was trimmed by 5 bases and J by 4 bases, leaving 4 bases between them.

The chain joins TRBV2 to TRBJ2-7, with D uncertain. Germline V lookup: CDR1 SNHLY, CDR2 FYNNEI. Trimming took 6 bases from V and 2 from J, leaving 17 bases between them. This CDR3 is 15 amino acids long. The DNA of the CDR3 is TGTGCCAGCAGCTCTCAAAGCTCTACTGCCTACGAGCAGTACTTC. The encoded protein is CASSSQSSTAYEQYF. Full variable domain (rest looked up from reference TRBV2 and TRBJ2-7): EPEVTQTPSHQVTQMGQEVILRCVPISNHLYFYWYRQILGQKVEFLVSFYNNEISEKSEIFDDQFSVERPDGSNFTLKIRSTKLEDSAMYFCASSSQSSTAYEQYFGPGTRLTVT.

This sequence joins TRBV24-1 and TRBJ2-2, with D possibly TRBD1 on 5 matching bases. The germline V and J ends were trimmed by 12 bases and 0 bases, with 25 bases remaining between them. This CDR3 region has 18 residues. The germline V gene encodes CDR1 KGHDR and CDR2 SFDVKD. The CDR3 nucleotides are TGTGCCCCTAATCGTGGCAGGGCTCCTGTTGCGAACACCGGGGAGCTGTTTTTT. Residues: CAPNRGRAPVANTGELFF.

This clone was counted once. The chain carries TRBV19 and TRBJ2-4; 9 nucleotides match TRBD1. Losses at the gene ends were 1 base for V and 4 bases for J; bases not matched to a gene: 2. There are 15 residues in the CDR3. Germline lookup yields CDR1 LNHDA and CDR2 SQIVND (reference sequence). CDR3 region: CASSIGQGGKNIQYF. The DNA of the CDR3 is TGTGCCAGTAGTATAGGACAGGGGGGAAAAAACATTCAGTACTTC.

The gene calls are TRBV11-2 and TRBJ2-7; 7 nucleotides agree with TRBD2. The germline CDR1 and CDR2 sequences are SGHAT and FQNNGV. CDR3 length: 16 amino acids. Trimming took 4 bases from V and 6 from J; bases not matched to a gene: 15. The CDR3, as DNA: TGTGCCAGCAGCTATAGTTTTGCGGGAGTTGACGGCGAGCAGTACTTC. Encoded protein: CASSYSFAGVDGEQYF.

The chain combines TRBV6-4 with TRBJ2-7; 7 nucleotides align to TRBD2. The CDR3 has 14 amino acids. Trimming cost V 6 bases and J 3 bases; bases outside gene matches: 8. Germline V gives CDR1 MRHNA, CDR2 SNTAGT. The CDR3 protein is CASSREVGGYEQYF. Written as DNA, the CDR3 is TGTGCCAGCAGCCGGGAGGTGGGAGGCTACGAGCAGTACTTC.

This clone was seen more than once but under ten times. V gene TRBV28 combines with J gene TRBJ1-2, with D possibly TRBD1 on 5 matching bases. Germline-derived CDR1 and CDR2 are MDHEN and SYDVKM. The CDR3 consists of 14 residues. Between the trimmed V and J ends, which lost 6 bases and 7 bases, there was a span of 18 bases. CDR3 in amino acids: CASRKTGEKSGYTF. In DNA form, the CDR3 reads TGTGCCAGCAGAAAAACGGGGGAGAAGAGTGGCTACACCTTC.

V usage is TRBV7-3 and J usage is TRBJ1-1, with D perhaps matching TRBD1 (5 bases). V lost 3 bases and J 2 bases, leaving 7 bases between the germline ends. The germline CDR1 and CDR2 sequences are SGHTA and FQGTGA. The CDR3 spans 13 residues. The CDR3 DNA sequence: TGTGCCAGCAGCTTCCAGGGAAACACTGAAGCTTTCTTT. Protein: CASSFQGNTEAFF.

This rearrangement joins TRBV6-4 to TRBJ2-3, with D maybe TRBD2 (5 bases). The V end was cut by 5 bases, the J end by 1 base, with 10 bases between. Germline CDR1 and CDR2: MRHNA and SNTAGT. The CDR3 length is 14 residues. The CDR3 region is CASSRDARTDTQYF. The CDR3 region has the DNA TGTGCCAGCAGTCGGGATGCCCGCACAGATACGCAGTATTTT.

The CDR3 DNA follows: TGTGCCAGCAGTGATTCCCTAGTTTCAGATACGCAGTATTTT. It specifies CASSDSLVSDTQYF. The chain links TRBV25-1 to TRBJ2-3; D is unclear. CDR1 is MGHDK and CDR2 is SYGVNS in the germline V gene. V shed 3 bases and J shed 4 bases, with 11 bases lying between them. This CDR3 comprises 14 residues.

The chain uses TRBV6-5 and TRBJ2-5; the match to TRBD1 covers 8 bases. Germline V gene sequence: CDR1 MNHEY, CDR2 SVGAGI. The trim removed 2 bases at V and 5 bases at J, leaving 4 bases unmatched. The CDR3 covers 14 residues. The CDR3 here is CASSYGTGYETQYF. CDR3 sequence (DNA): TGTGCCAGCAGTTACGGGACAGGATATGAGACCCAGTACTTC.

This chain connects TRBV7-3 to TRBJ2-3; TRBD2 is a possible D gene (6 bases). Germline V CDR1 and CDR2: SGHTA, FQGTGA. The CDR3 spans 14 residues. Trimming removed 1 base at V and 10 bases at J, with 15 bases between. DNA of the CDR3: TGTGCCAGCAGCTTAAGTCCCGCTACGGGAGCGCAGTATTTT. This translates into CASSLSPATGAQYF.

CDR3 amino acids: CASSPPGPRAGNTIYF. CDR3 sequence (DNA): TGTGCCAGCAGCCCCCCGGGTCCCAGGGCTGGAAACACCATATATTTT. The chain links TRBV28 to TRBJ1-3, with a possible D match to TRBD1 (5 bases). The V end lost 6 bases, the J end lost 2 bases, and 17 bases lay between the germline ends. The CDR3 is made up of 16 amino acids. Germline CDR1 reads MDHEN; CDR2 reads SYDVKM.

V gene TRBV6-8 combines with J gene TRBJ2-3, with 7 bases aligning to TRBD2. Trimming at V came to 6 bases and at J to 5 bases, leaving 20 bases not matched to a gene. The germline V gene encodes CDR1 MNHGY and CDR2 SAAAGT. CDR3 length: 18 amino acids. The CDR3 coding sequence is TGTGCCAGCAGGCGCAAACGGACTAGGGGCAGTAATATAGATACGCAGTATTTT. This translates into CASRRKRTRGSNIDTQYF.

This rearrangement joins TRBV19 to TRBJ2-4, with 12 bases fitting TRBD1. This CDR3 has 16 amino acids. Germline lookup yields CDR1 LNHDA and CDR2 SQIVND (reference sequence). V dropped 6 bases and J dropped 8; count of bases not matched to a gene: 11. The CDR3 sequence: CASRSPGTGGRDIQYF. CDR3 DNA: TGTGCCAGTAGATCTCCAGGGACAGGGGGCCGGGACATTCAGTACTTC.

V gene TRBV4-2 combines with J gene TRBJ2-5, with D tentatively TRBD2 (5 bases). The CDR3 is 14 residues long. Deletions cut 4 bases from V and 0 bases from J, with 9 bases between. CDR1 is LGHNA and CDR2 is YNFKEQ in the germline V gene. CDR3 nucleotides: TGTGCCAGCAGCCCGGGAAGCCACCAAGAGACCCAGTACTTC. Its translation is CASSPGSHQETQYF.

The chain has TRBV6-5 and TRBJ2-2; TRBD1 matches 9 bases. V was pared by 8 bases and J by 4 bases, with 5 bases of the junction left unmatched. Germline assignment: CDR1 MNHEY and CDR2 SVGAGI. CDR3 length: 14 amino acids. The CDR3 DNA sequence: TGTGCCAGCCAGACGACAGGGGGCACCGGGGAGCTGTTTTTT. This encodes CASQTTGGTGELFF.

The V gene is TRBV3-1 (or the pseudogene TRBV3-2), the J gene TRBJ2-7, with TRBD1 matching 7 bases. Germline V gene data show CDR1 as LGHDT and CDR2 as YNNKEL (reference sequence). The J segment lost 0 bases and the V segment lost 4 bases, leaving 12 bases of the junction unmatched. There are 17 residues in the CDR3. The CDR3 here is CASSPTPGQSPSYEQYF. In nucleotides, the CDR3 is TGTGCCAGCAGCCCTACGCCGGGACAGTCACCCTCCTACGAGCAGTACTTC.

This clone occurred a few times. The rearrangement joins TRBV18 to TRBJ2-7; 10 positions match TRBD2. Trimming removed 3 bases from V and 4 bases from J; junction bases left unmatched: 12. The CDR3 is 17 amino acids. CDR1 and CDR2 from the germline V gene are KGHSH and LQKENI. The CDR3 DNA reads TGTGCCAGCTCACCTACTACAGCGGGAGGGCCGGAGTACGAGCAGTACTTC. This gives the protein CASSPTTAGGPEYEQYF.

The chain combines TRBV14 with TRBJ2-7; 10 bases line up with TRBD2. Germline CDR1 SGHDN, CDR2 FVKESK. V shed 6 bases, J shed 3 bases, and the junction held 5 bases outside the gene matches. CDR3 length equals 14 residues. CDR3 protein: CASSPLAGVYEQYF. CDR3 DNA sequence: TGTGCCAGCAGTCCTCTAGCGGGAGTCTACGAGCAGTACTTC.

This chain joins TRBV29-1 and TRBJ2-1; 8 bases fit TRBD1. V gave up 7 bases and J gave up 2 bases; unmatched junction bases: 13. Germline CDR1 is SQVTM and CDR2 is ANQGSEA. This CDR3 is 16 amino acids long. CDR3 sequence reads: CSATSHGQGTYNEQFF. CDR3 sequence (DNA): TGCAGCGCTACCTCTCATGGACAGGGAACCTACAATGAGCAGTTCTTC.

The gene calls are TRBV5-1 and TRBJ1-1; a possible D gene is TRBD1 (6 bases). The ends were cut back, 1 base at V and 5 bases at J, with 18 bases in the middle. The CDR3 consists of 16 residues. Germline CDR1 and CDR2: SGHRS and YFSETQ. The CDR3 nucleotides read TGCGCCAGCAGCTTGTCTAACCGGGGGGCGCAGACTGAAGCTTTCTTT. Its protein is CASSLSNRGAQTEAFF.

A word on this clone: The same CDR3 also results from other DNA sequences found in this sample. The chain is built from TRBV6-5 and TRBJ2-7; 14 bases match TRBD2. This CDR3 contains 15 residues. Trimming cost V 6 bases and J 4 bases; bases outside gene matches: 5. Germline V gene sequence: CDR1 MNHEY, CDR2 SVGAGI. CDR3 bases: TGTGCCAGCAGGACGGGACTAGCGGGAGCGTACGAGCAGTACTTC. It codes for CASRTGLAGAYEQYF.

This clone has a single count. The chain joins TRBV7-6 to TRBJ1-1; the match to TRBD1 covers 7 bases. This CDR3 spans 15 amino acids. With V trimmed by 3 bases and J by 1 base, 5 bases remained unmatched. CDR1 and CDR2 from the germline V gene are SGHVS and FNYEAQ. CDR3: CASSLSQGSNTEAFF. The CDR3, as DNA: TGTGCCAGCAGCTTGTCACAGGGGTCGAACACTGAAGCTTTCTTT. Looking up the rest from reference TRBV7-6 and TRBJ1-1 gives the full variable domain: GAGVSQSPRYKVTKRGQDVALRCDPISGHVSLYWYRQALGQGPEFLTYFNYEAQQDKSGLPNDRFSAERPEGSISTLTIQRTEQRDSAMYRCASSLSQGSNTEAFFGQGTRLTVV.

The V gene is TRBV7-3, the J gene TRBJ1-2; TRBD1 matches 7 bases. The CDR3 consists of 14 residues. The V and J ends lost 5 bases and 6 bases, in that order; junction bases with no gene match: 9. The V gene's germline CDR1 is SGHTA and CDR2 FQGTGA. CDR3 sequence: CASSPDRAKDGYTF. The CDR3 region has the DNA TGTGCCAGCAGCCCCGACAGGGCCAAGGATGGCTACACCTTC.